This T cell receptor (beta chain) came from a study of blood T cell repertoires in COVID-19 (dated by TCRdb to the early 2020s). At the level of the whole study: Samples from collaborators originated in the United States, Italy and Spain and spanned both the acute and convalescent phases of COVID-19. The material from the prospective study consisted of cDNA or gDNA derived from T cells, B-cell-depleted T cells, or PBMCs. Subjects who had been exposed to COVID-19, were actively infected with it, or had recovered from it provided the deeply sampled blood TCRbeta repertoires that made up the dataset. The repertoires were released in a freely available public database meant as a resource for research on the immune response to SARS-CoV-2. Samples were obtained from the ongoing ImmuneRACE study (first 160 participants) and from some 1,200 subjects provided by 6 global collaborators. The sample metadata nearly always contained a de-identified subject ID, COVID-19 status, age in years and sex. HLA class I and class II types, where available, came from metadata supplied by the sample provider rather than from assay-based typing.

What the research found in general, with its limitations: The amount of clinical and demographic metadata varied by source and participant and was provided uncurated.

Points on this clone: Its antigen has not been determined. There are no base qualities to consult, and no much larger clone falls within one base. Other DNA sequences in the same sample also yield this CDR3.

One collaborating source in Seattle enrolled patients while the patients were actively infected and followed the patients over time throughout the course of disease. Whole blood was collected in K2EDTA tubes by collaborating institutions according to the institutions' own protocols. For TCRbeta analysis, collaborator samples were shipped as frozen whole blood, as isolated PBMCs, or as DNA extracted from either sample type. The immunoSEQ Assay, a bias-controlled multiplex PCR, was used to amplify TCRbeta CDR3 regions from genomic DNA. Processing in the source paper ran as follows. Within the assay, amplification of reference gene primers was used to estimate how many nucleated cells each sample contained. To quantify the absolute abundance of each unique TCRbeta CDR3 rearrangement, sequence reads were collapsed and filtered. For each sample, productive Simpson clonality was calculated as the square root of Simpson's diversity index across productive rearrangements. Not all clones reach the TCRdb copy of this immuneACCESS table, which keeps in-frame sequences only. Checked studies attribute under half of the gap to unresolved V genes and leave the rest unexplained. The V and J calls and the clone size are those of that table, but D and trimming were determined from the DNA. Within this sample are about 160,000 clones, with around nine tenths of them counted one time only. The top ten clones comprise 10% of the sample.

This TCR was recovered from an older woman with COVID-19, enrolled during active disease. The sample consisted of peripheral blood.

The nucleotides read TGTGCCATCAGTGAGTCGAGGGAATATGGCTACACCTTC. Its translation is CAISESREYGYTF. This sequence uses TRBV10-3 and TRBJ1-2; there is no confident call for the D gene. V was cut back by 0 bases and J by 5 bases, leaving a gap of 7 bases between them. The CDR3 has 13 amino acids, counting the end cysteine and phenylalanine. Only the CDR3 portion is preserved as DNA: 39 bases, with reading frame beginning at the first base. The germline V gene supplies CDR1 ENHRY and CDR2 SYGVKD.